This TCR beta chain originates from a study of CD8 T cells in ankylosing spondylitis. This clonotype was detected ten times or more. Quantitative 5'-RACE was performed with molecular barcodes, and it yielded the TCR beta libraries. One entry per CDR3 protein results from TCRdb running MiXCR on the 5' RACE reads. In the table there are 200,000 to 250,000 distinct CDR3 sequences, around 10% of which are singletons. Trimming left V 10 bases short and J 4 bases short, with 20 bases between. From germline, CDR1 is MNHNS and CDR2 SASEGT. The CDR3 loop spans 14 amino acids. The V gene is TRBV6-1, the J gene TRBJ2-7; D uncertain. The specimen sequenced was blood, either unsorted or a sorted T cell fraction (not recorded which). The clonotype was recovered from a male donor with ankylosing spondylitis or in good health (not recorded which). The CDR3 region is CATAEGGVGYEQYF. CDR3 sequence (DNA): TGTGCCACCGCCGAAGGTGGCGTCGGGTACGAGCAGTACTTC.